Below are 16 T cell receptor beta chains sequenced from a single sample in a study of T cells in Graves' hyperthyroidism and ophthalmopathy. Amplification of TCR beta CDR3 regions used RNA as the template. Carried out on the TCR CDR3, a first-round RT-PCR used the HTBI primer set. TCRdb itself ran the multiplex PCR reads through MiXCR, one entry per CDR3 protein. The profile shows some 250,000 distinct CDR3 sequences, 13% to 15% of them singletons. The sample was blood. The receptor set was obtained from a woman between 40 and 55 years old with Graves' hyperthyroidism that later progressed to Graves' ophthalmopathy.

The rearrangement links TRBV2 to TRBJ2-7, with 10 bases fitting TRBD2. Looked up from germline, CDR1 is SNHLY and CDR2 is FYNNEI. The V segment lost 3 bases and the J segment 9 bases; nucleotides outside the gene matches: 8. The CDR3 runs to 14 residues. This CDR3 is CASSDPSGGARQYF. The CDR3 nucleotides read TGTGCCAGCAGTGACCCCAGCGGGGGGGCCCGGCAGTACTTC.

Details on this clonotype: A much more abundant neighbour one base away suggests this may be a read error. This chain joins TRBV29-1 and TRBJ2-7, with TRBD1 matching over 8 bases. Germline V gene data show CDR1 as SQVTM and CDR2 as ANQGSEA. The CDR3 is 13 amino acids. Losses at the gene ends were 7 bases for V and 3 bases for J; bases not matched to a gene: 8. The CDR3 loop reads CSGKDRGGYEQYV. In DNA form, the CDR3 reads TGCAGCGGCAAAGACAGGGGTGGCTACGAGCAGTACGTC.

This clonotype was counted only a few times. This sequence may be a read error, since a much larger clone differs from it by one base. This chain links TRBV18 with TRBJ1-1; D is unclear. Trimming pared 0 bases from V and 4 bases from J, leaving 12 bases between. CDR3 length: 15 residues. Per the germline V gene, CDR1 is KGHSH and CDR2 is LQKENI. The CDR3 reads CASSPPTRVSTEAFF. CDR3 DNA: TGTGCCAGCTCACCACCGACACGGGTTAGCACTGAAGCTTTCTTT.

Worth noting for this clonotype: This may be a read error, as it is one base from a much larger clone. The CDR3 bases are TGTGCCAGCAGCTTCGGACCGATCAATGAGCAGCTCTTC. Translation gives CASSFGPINEQLF. The chain couples TRBV5-5 to TRBJ2-1; D is unresolved. The CDR3 length is 13 residues. The germline V gene encodes CDR1 SGHKS and CDR2 YYEKEE (reference sequence). Combining the CDR3 with reference TRBV5-5 and TRBJ2-1 gives the whole variable domain DAGVTQSPTHLIKTRGQQVTLRCSPISGHKSVSWYQQVLGQGPQFIFQYYEKEERGRGNFPDRFSARQFPNYSSELNVNALLLGDSALYLCASSFGPINEQLFGPGTRLTVL.

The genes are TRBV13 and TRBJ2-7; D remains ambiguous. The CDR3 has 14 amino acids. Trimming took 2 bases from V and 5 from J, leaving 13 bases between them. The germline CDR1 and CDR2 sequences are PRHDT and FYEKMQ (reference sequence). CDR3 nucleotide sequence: TGTGCCAGCAGCTTATGGGGTACCTCGGACGAGCAGTACTTC. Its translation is CASSLWGTSDEQYF.

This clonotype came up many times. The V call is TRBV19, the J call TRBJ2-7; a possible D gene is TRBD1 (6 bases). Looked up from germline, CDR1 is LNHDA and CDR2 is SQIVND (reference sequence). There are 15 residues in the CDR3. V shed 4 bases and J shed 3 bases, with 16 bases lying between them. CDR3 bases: TGTGCCAGTAGTACGAAACCGGGACATTACTACGAGCAGTACTTC. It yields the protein CASSTKPGHYYEQYF.

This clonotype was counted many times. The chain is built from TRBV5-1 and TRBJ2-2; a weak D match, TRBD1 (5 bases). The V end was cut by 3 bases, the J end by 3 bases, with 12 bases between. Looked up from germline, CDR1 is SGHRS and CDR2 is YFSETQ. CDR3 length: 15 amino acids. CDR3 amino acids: CASSSTDIDTGELFF. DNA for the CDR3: TGCGCCAGCAGCTCGACAGATATAGACACCGGGGAGCTGTTTTTT.

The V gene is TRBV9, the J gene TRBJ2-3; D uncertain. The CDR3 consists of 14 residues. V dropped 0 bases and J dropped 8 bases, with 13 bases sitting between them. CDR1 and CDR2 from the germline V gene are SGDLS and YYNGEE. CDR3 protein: CASSVDYLRSTQYF. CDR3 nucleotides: TGTGCCAGCAGCGTAGACTACCTCAGGAGTACGCAGTATTTT. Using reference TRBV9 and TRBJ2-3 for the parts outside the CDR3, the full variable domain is DSGVTQTPKHLITATGQRVTLRCSPRSGDLSVYWYQQSLDQGLQFLIQYYNGEERAKGNILERFSAQQFPDLHSELNLSSLELGDSALYFCASSVDYLRSTQYFGPGTRLTVL.

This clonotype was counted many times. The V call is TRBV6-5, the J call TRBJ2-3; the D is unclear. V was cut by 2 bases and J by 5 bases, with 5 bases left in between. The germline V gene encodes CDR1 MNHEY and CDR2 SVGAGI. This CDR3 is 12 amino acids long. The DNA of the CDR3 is TGTGCCAGCAGTTACAAAAAAGATACGCAGTATTTT. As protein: CASSYKKDTQYF.

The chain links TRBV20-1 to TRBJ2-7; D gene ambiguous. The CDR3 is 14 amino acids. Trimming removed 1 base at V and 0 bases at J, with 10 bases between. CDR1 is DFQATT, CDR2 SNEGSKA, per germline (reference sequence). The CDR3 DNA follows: TGCAGTGCTAGAGGAGGCAGTATCTCCTACGAGCAGTACTTC. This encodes CSARGGSISYEQYF.

CDR3 amino acids: CASSRQGAKNIQYF. The CDR3 DNA follows: TGTGCCAGTAGTAGACAGGGGGCCAAAAACATTCAGTACTTC. The J gene is TRBJ2-4, the V gene TRBV19; TRBD1 matches at 8 bases. With V trimmed by 4 bases and J by 1 base, 0 bases remained unmatched. Germline V CDR1 and CDR2: LNHDA, SQIVND (reference sequence). The CDR3 is 14 amino acids.

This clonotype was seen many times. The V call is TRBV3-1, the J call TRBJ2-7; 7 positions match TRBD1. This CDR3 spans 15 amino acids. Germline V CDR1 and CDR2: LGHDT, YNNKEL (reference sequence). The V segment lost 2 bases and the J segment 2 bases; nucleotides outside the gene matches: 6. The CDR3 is CASSQLRDRAYEQYF. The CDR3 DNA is TGTGCCAGCAGCCAACTCCGGGACAGAGCCTACGAGCAGTACTTC.

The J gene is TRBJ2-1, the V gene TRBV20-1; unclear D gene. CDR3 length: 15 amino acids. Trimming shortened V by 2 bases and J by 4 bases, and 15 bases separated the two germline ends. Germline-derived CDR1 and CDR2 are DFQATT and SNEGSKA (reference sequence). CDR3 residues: CSARIDPRGYNEQFF. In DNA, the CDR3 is TGCAGTGCTAGAATAGACCCGCGAGGTTACAATGAGCAGTTCTTC.

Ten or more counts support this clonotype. The CDR3 protein is CASSEAFF. CDR3 coding DNA: TGTGCCAGCAGTGAAGCTTTCTTT. The chain couples TRBV2 to TRBJ1-1; the D is unclear. Deletions cut 0 bases from V and 13 bases from J, with 0 bases between. The germline V gene encodes CDR1 SNHLY and CDR2 FYNNEI. The CDR3 runs 8 residues.

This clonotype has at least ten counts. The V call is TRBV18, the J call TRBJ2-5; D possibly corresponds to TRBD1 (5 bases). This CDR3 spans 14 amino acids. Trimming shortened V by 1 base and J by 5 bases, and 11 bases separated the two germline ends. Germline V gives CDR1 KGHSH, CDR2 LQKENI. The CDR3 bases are TGTGCCAGCTCACCACGCCGACAGTCTGAGACCCAGTACTTC. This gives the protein CASSPRRQSETQYF.

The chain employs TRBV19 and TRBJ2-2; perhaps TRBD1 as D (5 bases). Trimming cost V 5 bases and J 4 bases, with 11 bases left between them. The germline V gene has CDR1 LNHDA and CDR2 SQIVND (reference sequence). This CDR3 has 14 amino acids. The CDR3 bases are TGTGCCAGTAGTCCGACTCAGGGCACCGGGGAGCTGTTTTTT. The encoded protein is CASSPTQGTGELFF.